This T cell receptor (beta chain) was sequenced in a study of control samples from healthy donors and cancer patients. Only in-frame clones appear in the TCRdb table, and some are missing; sequencing was by immunoSEQ multiplex PCR. The top ten clones hold under 2% of a sample with about 120,000 clones, about 90% of them seen once. This clone was recorded once. Between the trimmed V and J ends, which lost 0 bases and 0 bases, there was a span of 13 bases. This CDR3 has 17 amino acids. Germline V gives CDR1 SGHRS, CDR2 YFSETQ. The chain joins TRBV5-1 to TRBJ2-1; D is perhaps TRBD2 (6 bases). The specimen was blood. This TCR came from a man aged 18 to 35 in good health. The CDR3 region has the DNA TGCGCCAGCAGCTTGGGGGGGAGGCCATTCTCCTACAATGAGCAGTTCTTC. It specifies CASSLGGRPFSYNEQFF.